The 25 T cell receptor beta chains below come from one sample, sequenced in a study of blood T cell repertoires in COVID-19. The method was immunoSEQ multiplex PCR; TCRdb's version includes in-frame clones alone and lacks a portion of them. The data show roughly 66,000 clones, roughly 80% seen once. What was sequenced was peripheral blood. The receptors come from a man aged 60 to 75 with acute or convalescent COVID-19.

This chain links TRBV19 with TRBJ2-2; D is possibly TRBD1 (5 bases). Germline loops: CDR1 LNHDA, CDR2 SQIVND (reference sequence). V was trimmed by 1 base and J by 3 bases, leaving 18 bases between them. This CDR3 has 18 amino acids. The chain's CDR3 is CASSIAGAPSRDTGELFF. The CDR3, as DNA: TGTGCCAGTAGTATAGCTGGGGCGCCCTCCCGAGACACCGGGGAGCTGTTTTTT.

The J gene is TRBJ2-1, the V gene TRBV3-1 (or the pseudogene TRBV3-2), with 11 bases identical to TRBD2. Trimming took 3 bases from V and 10 from J; bases not matched to a gene: 5. The CDR3 has 14 amino acids. Germline CDR1 reads LGHDT; CDR2 reads YNNKEL (reference sequence). This chain's CDR3 is CASSQLAGGGEQFF. DNA of the CDR3: TGTGCCAGCAGCCAGCTAGCGGGGGGAGGCGAGCAGTTCTTC.

The chain uses TRBV6-2 or TRBV6-3 and TRBJ2-4; D might be TRBD1 (5 bases). The V and J ends lost 2 bases and 5 bases respectively, with 7 bases between them. CDR1 and CDR2 from the germline V gene are MNHEY and SVGEGT. The CDR3 contains 13 residues. This chain's CDR3 is CASSYGHQNIQYF. As DNA, the CDR3 is TGTGCCAGCAGTTACGGACATCAAAACATTCAGTACTTC.

This chain connects TRBV9 to TRBJ2-3, with 9 bases aligning to TRBD2. Germline CDR1 reads SGDLS; CDR2 reads YYNGEE. V was clipped by 4 bases and J by 8 bases; unmatched bases: 17. The CDR3 contains 17 residues. The CDR3 is CASSLSDSGGAQITQYF. The CDR3 DNA follows: TGTGCCAGCAGCCTCTCGGATAGCGGGGGAGCACAGATTACGCAGTATTTT. The whole variable domain, filled in from reference TRBV9 and TRBJ2-3, reads DSGVTQTPKHLITATGQRVTLRCSPRSGDLSVYWYQQSLDQGLQFLIQYYNGEERAKGNILERFSAQQFPDLHSELNLSSLELGDSALYFCASSLSDSGGAQITQYFGPGTRLTVL.

J is TRBJ2-7 and V is TRBV4-3; TRBD1 aligns across 9 bases. The J segment lost 5 bases and the V segment lost 0 bases, leaving 2 bases of the junction unmatched. The CDR3 totals 14 residues. Per the germline V gene, CDR1 is LGHNA and CDR2 is YSLEER. CDR3 nucleotide sequence: TGCGCCAGCAGCCAAGAGGGGACAGGGAACGAGCAGTACGTC. Amino acid sequence: CASSQEGTGNEQYV.

This chain joins TRBV4-3 and TRBJ2-6; maybe TRBD2 (5 bases). This CDR3 spans 16 amino acids. V was cut by 2 bases and J by 2 bases, with 10 bases left in between. The germline V gene has CDR1 LGHNA and CDR2 YSLEER. The CDR3 is CASSQRTGTGANVLTF. The CDR3 coding sequence is TGCGCCAGCAGCCAAAGGACTGGGACTGGGGCCAACGTCCTGACTTTC.

This clone was recorded once. V and J are TRBV10-3 and TRBJ1-1, with a tentative D call TRBD1 (5 bases). Germline V CDR1 and CDR2: ENHRY, SYGVKD. The V gene lost 0 bases and the J gene lost 5 bases, with 10 bases spanning the gap. The CDR3 extends over 14 amino acids. CDR3 DNA: TGTGCCATCAGTGAGTCCGACAGACAGACTGAAGCTTTCTTT. This gives the protein CAISESDRQTEAFF.

The rearrangement links TRBV19 to TRBJ2-1, with TRBD2 identical over 9 bases. The V gene's germline CDR1 is LNHDA and CDR2 SQIVND (reference sequence). The junction had 10 bases not matched to a gene; V was cut back by 5 bases and J by 5 bases. This CDR3 spans 16 amino acids. The CDR3 here is CASSRLWSSGDNEQFF. CDR3 nucleotides: TGTGCCAGTAGTCGCCTTTGGTCTAGCGGGGACAATGAGCAGTTCTTC.

A remark on this clone: Different DNA sequences within this sample yield the same CDR3. The chain uses TRBV7-2 and TRBJ2-3, with TRBD2 as a possible D gene (6 bases). Trimming stripped 1 base from V and 1 base from J, with 9 bases between. The germline gives CDR1 SGHTA, CDR2 FQGNSA. There are 15 residues in the CDR3. The CDR3 DNA is TGTGCCAGCAGCTTAGGGCGGGGCGGCACAGATACGCAGTATTTT. This codes for CASSLGRGGTDTQYF.

The chain is built from TRBV5-1 and TRBJ2-5, with 9 bases lining up with TRBD2. The trim removed 1 base at V and 4 bases at J, leaving 5 bases unmatched. CDR1 and CDR2 (germline): SGHRS, YFSETQ. This CDR3 is built from 15 residues. The CDR3 DNA follows: TGCGCCAGCAGCTTGAGGAGCGGGGGGCGAGAGACCCAGTACTTC. Its protein is CASSLRSGGRETQYF. Looking up the rest from reference TRBV5-1 and TRBJ2-5 gives the full variable domain: KAGVTQTPRYLIKTRGQQVTLSCSPISGHRSVSWYQQTPGQGLQFLFEYFSETQRNKGNFPGRFSGRQFSNSRSEMNVSTLELGDSALYLCASSLRSGGRETQYFGPGTRLLVL.

The V and J genes are TRBV5-4 and TRBJ1-3; perhaps TRBD1 as D (5 bases). The V gene's germline CDR1 is SGHNT and CDR2 YYREEE (reference sequence). The CDR3 consists of 15 residues. Trimming removed 0 bases at V and 2 bases at J, with 9 bases between. CDR3 region: CASSLVGQPGNTIYF. As DNA, the CDR3 is TGTGCCAGCAGCTTGGTGGGGCAACCTGGAAACACCATATATTTT. Filled out from reference TRBV5-4 and TRBJ1-3, the complete variable domain reads ETGVTQSPTHLIKTRGQQVTLRCSSQSGHNTVSWYQQALGQGPQFIFQYYREEENGRGNFPPRFSGLQFPNYSSELNVNALELDDSALYLCASSLVGQPGNTIYFGEGSWLTVV.

The chain uses TRBV2 and TRBJ2-2, with D perhaps matching TRBD1 (5 bases). The length of the CDR3 is 13 residues. Germline V gene data show CDR1 as SNHLY and CDR2 as FYNNEI. Trimming took 6 bases from V and 5 from J, leaving 10 bases between them. The CDR3 is CASRTAGTGELFF. Here the CDR3 DNA reads TGTGCCAGCAGAACCGCAGGGACCGGGGAGCTGTTTTTT.

The chain carries TRBV5-4 and TRBJ2-2; weak D call: TRBD1 (6 bases). The V gene's germline CDR1 is SGHNT and CDR2 YYREEE (reference sequence). Trimming cost V 4 bases and J 4 bases, with 8 bases left between them. The CDR3 loop spans 13 amino acids. The CDR3 spells CASSVQGTGELFF. The DNA of the CDR3 is TGTGCCAGCAGCGTACAGGGCACCGGGGAGCTGTTTTTT.

The chain recombines TRBV25-1 with TRBJ1-5; 7 nucleotides match TRBD1. CDR1 is MGHDK and CDR2 is SYGVNS in the germline V gene. Unmatched junction bases numbered 10, after V lost 5 bases and J lost 6 bases. The CDR3 is made up of 15 amino acids. The DNA of the CDR3 is TGTGCCAGCAGTAATGCTCAGGGGGACGCTCAGCCCCAGCATTTT. As protein: CASSNAQGDAQPQHF.

J is TRBJ2-3 and V is TRBV29-1, with 7 bases identical to TRBD2. After removal of 3 bases from V and 6 bases from J, the junction contained 9 bases not matched to a gene. This CDR3 spans 14 amino acids. Germline V gives CDR1 SQVTM, CDR2 ANQGSEA. CDR3 sequence: CSVEPGLVGDTQYF. The CDR3 bases are TGCAGCGTTGAGCCTGGACTAGTAGGGGATACGCAGTATTTT.

The chain joins TRBV6-2 or TRBV6-3 to TRBJ2-1, with TRBD2 as a possible D gene (5 bases). CDR1 is MNHEY, CDR2 SVGEGT, per germline. The V and J ends lost 4 bases and 6 bases respectively, with 16 bases between them. The CDR3 covers 15 residues. The CDR3, as DNA: TGTGCCAGCAGTTCCACTAGGAATAAGATCAATGAGCAGTTCTTC. Protein: CASSSTRNKINEQFF.

DNA of the CDR3: TGTGCCAGCTCACTAAGGACAGGGGGAGACACCGGGGAGCTGTTTTTT. As protein: CASSLRTGGDTGELFF. The chain joins TRBV18 to TRBJ2-2; the match to TRBD1 covers 10 bases. CDR3 size: 16 residues. The J segment lost 3 bases and the V segment lost 4 bases, leaving 5 bases of the junction unmatched. Germline V gene lookup returns CDR1 KGHSH and CDR2 LQKENI.

The chain has TRBV19 and TRBJ1-1; the D is unclear. The CDR3 extends over 17 amino acids. CDR1 and CDR2 from the germline V gene are LNHDA and SQIVND (reference sequence). V gave up 3 bases and J gave up 2 bases, with 19 bases separating them. The CDR3 reads CASSIVSGPAGNTEAFF. CDR3 nucleotide sequence: TGTGCCAGTAGTATCGTATCCGGCCCCGCAGGAAACACTGAAGCTTTCTTT.

The chain carries TRBV9 and TRBJ1-1, with a weak D call TRBD1 (5 bases). Germline CDR1 SGDLS, CDR2 YYNGEE. V was trimmed by 0 bases and J by 0 bases, leaving 9 bases between them. The CDR3 spans 15 residues. The CDR3 spells CASSVGSGVNTEAFF. In DNA, the CDR3 is TGTGCCAGCAGCGTAGGTTCGGGGGTGAACACTGAAGCTTTCTTT.

The chain carries TRBV5-1 and TRBJ1-1; D may be TRBD1 (5 bases). The germline V gene has CDR1 SGHRS and CDR2 YFSETQ. The CDR3 covers 14 residues. Deletions cut 2 bases from V and 1 base from J, with 9 bases between. The CDR3 DNA is TGCGCCAGCAGCTTCGCGACAGCGAACACTGAAGCTTTCTTT. Protein product: CASSFATANTEAFF.

CDR3 region: CASSPPTVVTGNTIYF. The DNA for the CDR3 is TGTGCCAGCTCACCACCGACAGTTGTTACTGGAAACACCATATATTTT. The chain recombines TRBV18 with TRBJ1-3, with D possibly matching TRBD1 (5 bases). The V end was cut by 0 bases, the J end by 2 bases, with 11 bases between. In germline, CDR1 is KGHSH, CDR2 LQKENI. The CDR3 runs to 16 residues.

As to this clone: In the same sample, other DNA sequences code for this CDR3. The J gene is TRBJ1-1, the V gene TRBV19; tentatively, D is TRBD1 (6 bases). The CDR3 is made up of 14 amino acids. V dropped 2 bases and J dropped 0 bases, with 7 bases sitting between them. Germline V gives CDR1 LNHDA, CDR2 SQIVND (reference sequence). The CDR3 loop is CASSIRQVNTEAFF. Written as DNA, the CDR3 is TGTGCCAGTAGTATACGACAGGTGAACACTGAAGCTTTCTTT. Full variable domain (rest looked up from reference TRBV19 and TRBJ1-1): DGGITQSPKYLFRKEGQNVTLSCEQNLNHDAMYWYRQDPGQGLRLIYYSQIVNDFQKGDIAEGYSVSREKKESFPLTVTSAQKNPTAFYLCASSIRQVNTEAFFGQGTRLTVV.

The gene calls are TRBV18 and TRBJ2-2; 8 bases agree with TRBD2. The CDR3 sequence is 19 residues long. The V segment lost 6 bases and the J segment 1 base; nucleotides outside the gene matches: 16. Germline CDR1 and CDR2: KGHSH and LQKENI. The CDR3 is CASSPRLRSGGQNTGELFF. For the CDR3, the DNA is TGTGCCAGCTCTCCTCGGCTCCGGAGCGGGGGACAGAACACCGGGGAGCTGTTTTTT. Based on the CDR3 plus reference TRBV18 and TRBJ2-2, the full variable domain is NAGVMQNPRHLVRRRGQEARLRCSPMKGHSHVYWYRQLPEEGLKFMVYLQKENIIDESGMPKERFSAEFPKEGPSILRIQQVVRGDSAAYFCASSPRLRSGGQNTGELFFGEGSRLTVL.

This clone was recorded once. The chain couples TRBV5-5 to TRBJ1-4, with D hard to call. The CDR3 runs 14 residues. The germline V gene encodes CDR1 SGHKS and CDR2 YYEKEE (reference sequence). V lost 2 bases and J 5 bases, leaving 10 bases between the germline ends. This CDR3 is CASSFEVANEKLFF. The CDR3, as DNA: TGTGCCAGCAGCTTCGAGGTGGCGAATGAAAAACTGTTTTTT.

The chain employs TRBV24-1 and TRBJ2-7, with a tentative D call TRBD1 (5 bases). The length of the CDR3 is 15 residues. From germline, CDR1 is KGHDR and CDR2 SFDVKD. Trimming left V 5 bases short and J 3 bases short, with 16 bases between. This chain's CDR3 is CATSVHFQGSYEQYV. CDR3 coding DNA: TGTGCCACCAGTGTTCATTTTCAGGGTAGCTACGAGCAGTACGTC.